This paragraph reports one T cell receptor (beta chain). One base away lies a much larger clone, so this may be a sequencing read error. Deletions cut 4 bases from V and 2 bases from J, with 15 bases between. The CDR3 spans 15 residues. Germline V lookup: CDR1 MGHDK, CDR2 SYGVNS. The sample comes from a study of regulatory T cells in long-lasting Graves disease. Building the TCR beta libraries relied on iRepertoire HTBI primers, and CDR3 regions underwent Arm-PCR. TCRdb ran MiXCR on the multiplex PCR reads and lists one entry per CDR3 protein. Of 350,000 to 500,000 distinct CDR3 sequences listed, 16% are singletons. Time point given: newly diagnosed GD, antithyroid drugs for less than 3 months. Construction of the TCR library relied on RNA isolated from PBMCs. This same sample was also part of a study on T cells in Graves' hyperthyroidism and ophthalmopathy.

This chain uses TRBV25-1 with TRBJ2-7, with D hard to call. The sequencing used peripheral blood mononuclear cells (PBMCs), collected at new diagnosis, from a patient treated with antithyroid drugs. This TCR came from a woman aged 25-40 years with Graves disease. The CDR3 nucleotides are TGTGCCAGCAGTGCCCGAATAAAGTCCCCCTACGAGCAGTACTTC. Residues: CASSARIKSPYEQYF.